This T cell receptor (beta chain) is from a study of OX40 agonist ivuxolimab in advanced cancers. With respect to the entire study: Ivuxolimab was a fully human IgG2 agonistic monoclonal antibody targeting the costimulatory receptor OX40 (CD134). Intravenous ivuxolimab was administered to patients every 2 weeks at six dose levels: 0.01, 0.1, 0.3, 1.5, 3 and 10 mg/kg. Three dose-escalation patients achieved partial responses, one with hepatocellular carcinoma and two with cutaneous melanoma. A male proportion of approximately 83% and a mean age of approximately 58 years, ranging from 23 to 79, were recorded for the dose-escalation cohort. Patients were allowed to have had prior anti-PD-1, anti-PD-L1 or anti-CTLA-4 therapy, and approximately 40% of the dose-escalation patients had been treated with checkpoint inhibitors. The paper reports the monotherapy dose-escalation portion (N ≈ 50 patients) of the phase I ivuxolimab trial. The purpose of peripheral TCRbeta sequencing was to test whether ivuxolimab changed TCR sequence diversity and led to clonal T-cell expansion. Of the roughly 54 patients in dose escalation, 19 had hepatocellular carcinoma, roughly 15 had melanoma, 9 had renal cell carcinoma and 9 had head and neck cancer.

For sequencing of the TCRbeta CDR3 region, genomic DNA was extracted from the sorted cells. The immunoSEQ Assay was used to sequence the TCRbeta CDR3 regions. The immuneACCESS repertoire file appears here via TCRdb, limited to in-frame rearrangements. These files lack a portion of the clones; in checked studies, under half of the deficit traces to unresolved V genes, and the cause of the others is not known. The sample records around 79,000 clones, 80% to 95% of which are singletons. The leading ten clones occupy about 10% of the sample. Patients with autoimmune disease history or receiving systemic immunosuppression were excluded from the trial. In every dose cohort, peripheral blood was drawn for TCR sequencing at baseline, cycle 4 day 1, and cycle 7 day 1. The samples were drawn from a first-in-human, open-label, multicenter phase I dose-escalation trial of ivuxolimab. The trial enrolled adults with locally advanced or metastatic head and neck squamous cell, hepatocellular, melanoma or renal cell carcinoma. Before TCR sequencing, CD4+ T cells and CD8+ T cells were sorted from peripheral blood as separate populations.

The V end loses 6 bases and the J end loses 6 bases, and a stretch of 23 bases separates them. CDR1 SQVTM and CDR2 ANQGSEA were looked up in the germline V gene. The CDR3 runs 15 amino acids, cysteine and phenylalanine included. Only the CDR3 part of the read is kept: 45 bases, read in frame from the first base. On this clone: Its binding antigen is unknown. No base quality values were provided; no much bigger clone lies one nucleotide off.

Results the study describes overall, beyond this receptor: Partial responders in the 0.1-3.0 mg/kg groups had among the lowest normalized peripheral clonal expansion, especially among CD8+ T cells. After ivuxolimab, more expanded clones were found on average in CD8+ T cells than in CD4+ T cells. At doses from 0.1 to 3.0 mg/kg, clonal expansion was seen in both CD4+ and CD8+ blood T cells between baseline and week 6. Which antigens the clonally expanded peripheral T cells were specific for was not determined. Low levels of normalized T-cell clonal expansion were also seen in some patients who did not respond.

In this chain, TRBV29-1 is recombined with TRBJ1-2; the D gene is unclear. The specimen comprised CD4+ or CD8+ T cells sorted from blood, sampled in a trial of the OX40 agonist ivuxolimab. This TCR came from an adult with an advanced solid tumor such as melanoma, head and neck, liver or kidney cancer. The CDR3 loop reads CSVAPGPLSGDGYTF. The nucleotide sequence reads TGCAGCGTCGCTCCCGGGCCGCTGTCCGGAGATGGCTACACCTTC.